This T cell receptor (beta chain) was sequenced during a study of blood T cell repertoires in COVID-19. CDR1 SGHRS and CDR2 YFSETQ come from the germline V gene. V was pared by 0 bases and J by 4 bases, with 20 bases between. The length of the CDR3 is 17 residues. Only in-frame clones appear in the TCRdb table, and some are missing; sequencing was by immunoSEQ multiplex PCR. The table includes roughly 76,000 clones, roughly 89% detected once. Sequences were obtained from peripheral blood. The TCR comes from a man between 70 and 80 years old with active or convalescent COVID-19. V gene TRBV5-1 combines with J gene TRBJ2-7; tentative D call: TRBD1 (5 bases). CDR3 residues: CASSLAPPPQGRYEQYF. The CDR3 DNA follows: TGCGCCAGCAGCTTGGCCCCCCCACCCCAGGGAAGGTACGAGCAGTACTTC.